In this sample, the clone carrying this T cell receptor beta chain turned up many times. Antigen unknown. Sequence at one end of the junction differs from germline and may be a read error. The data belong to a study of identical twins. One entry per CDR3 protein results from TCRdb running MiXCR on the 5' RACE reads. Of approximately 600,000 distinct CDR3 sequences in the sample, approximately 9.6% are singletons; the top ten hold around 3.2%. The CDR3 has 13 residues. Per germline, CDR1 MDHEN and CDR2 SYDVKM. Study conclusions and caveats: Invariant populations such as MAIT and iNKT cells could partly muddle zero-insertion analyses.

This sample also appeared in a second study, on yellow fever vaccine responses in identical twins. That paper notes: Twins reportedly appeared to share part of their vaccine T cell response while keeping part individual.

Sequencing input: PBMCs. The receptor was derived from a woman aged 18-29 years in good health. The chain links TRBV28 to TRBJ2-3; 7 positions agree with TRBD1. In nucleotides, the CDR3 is TGCGCCAGTTCGACAGGGAGCACAGATACGCAGTATTTT. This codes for CASSTGSTDTQYF.